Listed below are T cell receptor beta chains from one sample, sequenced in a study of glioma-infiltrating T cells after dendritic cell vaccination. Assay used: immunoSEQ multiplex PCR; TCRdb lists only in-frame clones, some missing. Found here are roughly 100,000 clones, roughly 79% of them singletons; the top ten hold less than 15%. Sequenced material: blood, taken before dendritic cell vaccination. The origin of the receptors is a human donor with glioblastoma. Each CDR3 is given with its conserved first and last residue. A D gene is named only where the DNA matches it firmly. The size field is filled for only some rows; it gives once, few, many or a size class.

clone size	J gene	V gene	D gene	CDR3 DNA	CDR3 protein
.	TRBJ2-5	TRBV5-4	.	TGTGCCAGCAGCTTGGTTGGGGGCTCCGGGGAGACCCAGTACTTC	CASSLVGGSGETQYF
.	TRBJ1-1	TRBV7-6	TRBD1	TGTGCCAGCAGCTTAGGGGGGGATACACAGGGGGCAATGAACACTGAAGCTTTCTTT	CASSLGGDTQGAMNTEAFF
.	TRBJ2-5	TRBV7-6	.	TGTGCCAGCAGCTTAGACAGGGTGCAAGAGACCCAGTACTTC	CASSLDRVQETQYF
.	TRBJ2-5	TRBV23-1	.	TGCGCCAGCGCGCCCACCCGGGAGACCCAGTACTTC	CASAPTRETQYF
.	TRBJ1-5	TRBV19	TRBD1	TGTGCCAGTAGTAGAAGACAGGGGGTAAGTCGTCTGGTCAATAGCAATCAGCCCCAGCATTTT	CASSRRQGVSRLVNSNQPQHF
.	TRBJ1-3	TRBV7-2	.	TGTGCCAGCAGCTTTCCCGGTGGTCCTGGAAACACCATATATTTT	CASSFPGGPGNTIYF
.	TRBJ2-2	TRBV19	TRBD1	TGTGCCAGTAGTCGGGGACAGGGGGCAGGGACCGGGGAGCTGTTTTTT	CASSRGQGAGTGELFF
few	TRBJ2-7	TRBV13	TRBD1	TGTGCCAGCAGTGTTCAAGGGGGCGACTACGAGCAGTACTTC	CASSVQGGDYEQYF
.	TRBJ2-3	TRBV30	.	TGTGCCTGGAGTGTACTTTCAGCGGCTTATGGTACGCAGTATTTT	CAWSVLSAAYGTQYF
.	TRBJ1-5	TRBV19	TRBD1	TGTGCCAGTAGTGGACAGGGGATTGGGAATCAGCCCCAGCATTTT	CASSGQGIGNQPQHF
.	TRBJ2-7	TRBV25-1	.	TGTGCCAGCAGTGAATCGGTTTCACGGGGGAGCTCCTACGAGCAGTACTTC	CASSESVSRGSSYEQYF
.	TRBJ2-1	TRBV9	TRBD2	TGTGCCAGCAACCCGGGAGGGGGGGCAATCGATGAGCAGTTCTTC	CASNPGGGAIDEQFF
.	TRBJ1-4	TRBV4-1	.	TGCGCCAGCAGCCAAGATTTAGGAGATAATGAAAAACTGTTTTTT	CASSQDLGDNEKLFF
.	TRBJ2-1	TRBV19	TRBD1	TGTGCCAGTTCAGGGGGCCGGTTTGACAATGAGCAGTTCTTC	CASSGGRFDNEQFF
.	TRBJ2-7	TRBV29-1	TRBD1	TGCAGCGTCGAAGGACAGGGGGTTTACGAGCAGTACTTC	CSVEGQGVYEQYF
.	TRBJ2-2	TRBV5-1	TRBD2	TGCGCCAGCAGCCCGGGACTAGCGGGGGCGAACACCGGGGAGCTGTTTTTT	CASSPGLAGANTGELFF
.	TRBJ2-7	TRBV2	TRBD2	TGTGCCAGCAGTGTTGTTGTAGCGAGTACTAGCGGGGTCGAGCAGTACTTC	CASSVVVASTSGVEQYF
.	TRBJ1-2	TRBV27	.	TGTGCCAGCAGTCCTTCGGGGGGCGAGTATGGCTACACCTTC	CASSPSGGEYGYTF
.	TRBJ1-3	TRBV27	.	TGTGCCACAAGGGAACAGGGAGGGGACACCATATATTTT	CATREQGGDTIYF
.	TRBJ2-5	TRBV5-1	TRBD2	TGCGCCAGCAGCCAGGGACTAGCGATTTTTGAGACCCAGTACTTC	CASSQGLAIFETQYF
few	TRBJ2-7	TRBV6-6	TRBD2	TGTGCCGTAGCGGGCGCCTACGAGCAGTACTTC	CAVAGAYEQYF
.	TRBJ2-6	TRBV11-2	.	TGTGCCAGCAGGAGCTCGATCTCTGGGGCCAACGTCCTGACTTTC	CASRSSISGANVLTF
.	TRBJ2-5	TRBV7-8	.	TGTGCCAGCAGCTTAGAATTGGTCGGGCAAGAGACCCAGTACTTC	CASSLELVGQETQYF
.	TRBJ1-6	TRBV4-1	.	TGCGCCAGCAGCCAGTGGGCCCGCATTAGCTCCTATAATTCACCCCTCCACTTT	CASSQWARISSYNSPLHF
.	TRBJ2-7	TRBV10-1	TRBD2	TGCGCCAGCAGTGGGAACCTAGCGGGGGGATACGAGCAGTACTTC	CASSGNLAGGYEQYF
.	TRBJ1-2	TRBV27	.	TGTGCCAGCAGTTTAAGGGAGGTGGGTGGCTACACCTTC	CASSLREVGGYTF
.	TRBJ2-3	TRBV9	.	TGTGCCAGCAGCGTATTAACAGGTAACACAGATACGCAGTATTTT	CASSVLTGNTDTQYF
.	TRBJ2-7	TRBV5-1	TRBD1	TGCGCCAGCAGCTCAGCGACAGGGGGCAACGAGCAGTACTTC	CASSSATGGNEQYF
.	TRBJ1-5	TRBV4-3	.	TGCGCCAGCAGCCAAGACAGGGGTCAGCCCCAGCATTTT	CASSQDRGQPQHF
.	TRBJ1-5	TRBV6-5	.	TGTGCCAGCAGTTACGAGGGAGATCAGCCCCAGCATTTT	CASSYEGDQPQHF
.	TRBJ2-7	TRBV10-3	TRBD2	TGTGCCATCAGTGATTTGGCTAGCGGTAAGAGCTCCTACGAGCAGTACTTC	CAISDLASGKSSYEQYF
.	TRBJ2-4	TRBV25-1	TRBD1	TGTGCCAGCAGCAGGACAGGGAACCAAAACATTCAGTACTTC	CASSRTGNQNIQYF
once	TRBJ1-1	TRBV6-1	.	TGTGCCCTCCGGCGGGCGAATGAAGCTTTCTTT	CALRRANEAFF
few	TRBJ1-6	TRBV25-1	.	TGTGCCAGCAGTAGATACCTAGGGGGGGATTCACCCCTCCACTTT	CASSRYLGGDSPLHF
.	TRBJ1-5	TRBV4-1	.	TGCGCCAGCAGCCGATATGACAGCAGCAATCAGCCCCAGCATTTT	CASSRYDSSNQPQHF
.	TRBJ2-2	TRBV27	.	TGTGCCAGCAGATTGGGGGGCACCGGGGAGCTGTTTTTT	CASRLGGTGELFF
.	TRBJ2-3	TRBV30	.	TGTGCCTGGAGACGGGGGGCGCATTCAGATACGCAGTATTTT	CAWRRGAHSDTQYF
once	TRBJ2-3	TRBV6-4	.	TGTGCCAGCAGTGACTCGCTAAGTCCTAGCACAGATACGCAGTATTTT	CASSDSLSPSTDTQYF
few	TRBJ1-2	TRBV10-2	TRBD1	TGCGCCAGCAGTGACCCGGGACAGACAGCATGGTATGGCTACACCTTC	CASSDPGQTAWYGYTF
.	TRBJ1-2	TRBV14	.	TGTGCCAGCAGCCAAGTTTCCCAGGGAGGCTATGGCTACACCTTC	CASSQVSQGGYGYTF
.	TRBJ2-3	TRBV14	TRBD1	TGTGCCAGTAACACAGGGGGCACCACAGATACGCAGTATTTT	CASNTGGTTDTQYF
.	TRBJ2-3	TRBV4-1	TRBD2	TGCGCCAGCAGCCAAGTACCCGGGACTAGCCTTAGCACAGATACGCAGTATTTT	CASSQVPGTSLSTDTQYF
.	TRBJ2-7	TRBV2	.	TGTGCCAGCAAGGACAGATCCTACGAGCAGTACTTC	CASKDRSYEQYF
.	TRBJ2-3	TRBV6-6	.	TGTGCCAGCAGACACACAGATACGCAGTATTTT	CASRHTDTQYF
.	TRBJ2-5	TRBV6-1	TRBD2	TGTGCCAGCAGTGAACCCTCTCAGCGGGGGGGCCGGGCAGAGACCCAGTACTTC	CASSEPSQRGGRAETQYF
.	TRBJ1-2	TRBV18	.	TGTGCCAGCTCACCAGAGACATATATTAACTATGGCTACACCTTC	CASSPETYINYGYTF
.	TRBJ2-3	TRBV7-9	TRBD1	TGTGCCAGCAGCGCCGGGACAGGCAGTACAGATACGCAGTATTTT	CASSAGTGSTDTQYF
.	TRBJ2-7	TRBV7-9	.	TGTGCCAGCAGCCCCGCCTACGAGCAGTACTTC	CASSPAYEQYF
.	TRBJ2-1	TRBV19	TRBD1	TGTGCCAGTACCACGGAGACAGGGGGGTTCGGTGAGCAGTTCTTC	CASTTETGGFGEQFF
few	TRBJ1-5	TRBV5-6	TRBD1	TGTGCCAGCAGCTTGAGACAGGGGGCGAGTCAGCCCCAGCATTTT	CASSLRQGASQPQHF
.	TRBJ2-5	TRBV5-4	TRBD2	TGTGCCAGCAGCCGCGGGTCGTGGGAGGAGCGGGGGACCCAGTACTTC	CASSRGSWEERGTQYF
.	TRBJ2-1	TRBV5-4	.	TGTGCCAGCAGCTTGGTTGGGGGGACCTACAATGAGCAGTTCTTC	CASSLVGGTYNEQFF
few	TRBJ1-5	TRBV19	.	TGTGCCAGTAGTCAGACGGGGGGTCAGCCCCAGCATTTT	CASSQTGGQPQHF
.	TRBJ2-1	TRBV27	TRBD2	TGTGCCAGCAGACTAAACGGACTAGCGGGGGACTACTACAATGAGCAGTTCTTC	CASRLNGLAGDYYNEQFF
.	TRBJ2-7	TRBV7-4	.	TGTGCCAGCAGCTTAGACCCGGGGGTTGAGCAGTACTTC	CASSLDPGVEQYF
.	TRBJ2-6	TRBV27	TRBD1	TGTGCCAGCAGTGTAGACAGGGGGAACTCTGGGGCCAACGTCCTGACTTTC	CASSVDRGNSGANVLTF
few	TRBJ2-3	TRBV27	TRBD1	TGTGCCACAACCCTAAACAGGGGAGATACGCAGTATTTT	CATTLNRGDTQYF
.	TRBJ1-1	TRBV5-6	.	TGTGCCACCAGTGGGCCGAACACTGAAGCTTTCTTT	CATSGPNTEAFF
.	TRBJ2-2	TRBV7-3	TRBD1	TGTGCCAGCAGCCCATCGAAAGACAGGGGTGGGGCCGGGGAGCTGTTTTTT	CASSPSKDRGGAGELFF